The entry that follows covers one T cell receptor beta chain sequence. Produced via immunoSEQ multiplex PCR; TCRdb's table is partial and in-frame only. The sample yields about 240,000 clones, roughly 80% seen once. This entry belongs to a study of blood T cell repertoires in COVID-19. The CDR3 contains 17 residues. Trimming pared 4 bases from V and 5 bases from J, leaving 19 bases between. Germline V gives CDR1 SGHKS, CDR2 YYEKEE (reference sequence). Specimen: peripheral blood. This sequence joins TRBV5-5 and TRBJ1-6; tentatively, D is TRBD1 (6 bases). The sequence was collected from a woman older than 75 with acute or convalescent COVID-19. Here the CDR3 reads CASSRQPQGSNNSPLHF. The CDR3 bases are TGTGCCAGCAGCCGACAGCCCCAGGGGAGTAATAATTCACCCCTCCACTTT. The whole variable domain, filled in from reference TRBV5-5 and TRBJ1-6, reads DAGVTQSPTHLIKTRGQQVTLRCSPISGHKSVSWYQQVLGQGPQFIFQYYEKEERGRGNFPDRFSARQFPNYSSELNVNALLLGDSALYLCASSRQPQGSNNSPLHFGNGTRLTVT.